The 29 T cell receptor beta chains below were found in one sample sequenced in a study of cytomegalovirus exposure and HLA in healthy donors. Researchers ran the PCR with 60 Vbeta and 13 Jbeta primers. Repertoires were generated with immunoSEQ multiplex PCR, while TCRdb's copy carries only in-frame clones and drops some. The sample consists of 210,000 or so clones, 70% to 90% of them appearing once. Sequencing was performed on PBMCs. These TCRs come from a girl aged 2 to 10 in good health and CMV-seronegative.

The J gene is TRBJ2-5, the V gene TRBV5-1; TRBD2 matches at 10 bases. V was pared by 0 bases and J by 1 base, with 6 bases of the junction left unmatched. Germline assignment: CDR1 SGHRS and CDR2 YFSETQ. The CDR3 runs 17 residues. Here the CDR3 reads CASSLGVRTSGQETQYF. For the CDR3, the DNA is TGCGCCAGCAGCTTGGGAGTGAGGACTAGCGGCCAAGAGACCCAGTACTTC.

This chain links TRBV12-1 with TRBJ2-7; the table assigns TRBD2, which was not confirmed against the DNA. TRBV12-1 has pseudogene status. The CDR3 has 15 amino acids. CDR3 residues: CASSFGTSASYEQYF. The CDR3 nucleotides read TGTGCCAGCAGCTTTGGCACTAGCGCTTCCTACGAGCAGTACTTC.

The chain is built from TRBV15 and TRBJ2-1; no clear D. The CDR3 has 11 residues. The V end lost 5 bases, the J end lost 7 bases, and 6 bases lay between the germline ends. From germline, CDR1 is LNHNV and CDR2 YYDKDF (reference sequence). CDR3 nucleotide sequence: TGTGCCACCAGCCCAGGTAATGAGCAGTTCTTC. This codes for CATSPGNEQFF.

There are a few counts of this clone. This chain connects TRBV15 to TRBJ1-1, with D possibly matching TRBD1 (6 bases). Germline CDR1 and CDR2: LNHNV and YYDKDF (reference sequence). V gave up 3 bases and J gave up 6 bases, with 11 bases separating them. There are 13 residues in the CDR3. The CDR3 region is CATSSGRGPEAFF. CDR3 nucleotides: TGTGCCACCAGCAGCGGCAGGGGCCCTGAAGCTTTCTTT.

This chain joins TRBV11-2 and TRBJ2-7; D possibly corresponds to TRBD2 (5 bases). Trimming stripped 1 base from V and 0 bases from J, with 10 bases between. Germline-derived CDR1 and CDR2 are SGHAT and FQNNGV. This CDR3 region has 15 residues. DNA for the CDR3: TGTGCCAGCAGCTTAGGCTCTACTAGCTCCTACGAGCAGTACTTC. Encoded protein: CASSLGSTSSYEQYF.

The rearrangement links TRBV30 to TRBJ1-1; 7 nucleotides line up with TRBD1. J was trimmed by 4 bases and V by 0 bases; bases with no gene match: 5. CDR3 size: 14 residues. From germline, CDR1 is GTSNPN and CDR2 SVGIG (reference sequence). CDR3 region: CAWSVRGGTTEAFF. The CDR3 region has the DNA TGTGCCTGGAGTGTGAGAGGGGGCACCACTGAAGCTTTCTTT.

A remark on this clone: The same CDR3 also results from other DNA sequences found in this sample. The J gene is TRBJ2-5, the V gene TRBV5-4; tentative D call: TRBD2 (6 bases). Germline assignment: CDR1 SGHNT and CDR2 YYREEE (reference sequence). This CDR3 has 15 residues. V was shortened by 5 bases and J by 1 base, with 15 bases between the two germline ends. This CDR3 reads CASRGQEGAQETQYF. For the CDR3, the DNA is TGTGCCAGCAGGGGGCAGGAGGGAGCCCAAGAGACCCAGTACTTC.

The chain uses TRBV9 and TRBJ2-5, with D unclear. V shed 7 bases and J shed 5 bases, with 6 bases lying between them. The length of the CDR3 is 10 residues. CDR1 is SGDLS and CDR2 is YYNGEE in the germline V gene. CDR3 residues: CASSGETQYF. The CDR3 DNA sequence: TGTGCCAGCTCGGGTGAGACCCAGTACTTC.

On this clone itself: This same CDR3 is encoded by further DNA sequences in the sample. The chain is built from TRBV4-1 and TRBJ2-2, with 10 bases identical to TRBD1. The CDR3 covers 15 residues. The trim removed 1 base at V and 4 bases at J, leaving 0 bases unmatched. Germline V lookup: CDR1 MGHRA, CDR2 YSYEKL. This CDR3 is CASSQGTGGTGELFF. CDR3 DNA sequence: TGCGCCAGCAGCCAAGGGACAGGGGGCACCGGGGAGCTGTTTTTT.

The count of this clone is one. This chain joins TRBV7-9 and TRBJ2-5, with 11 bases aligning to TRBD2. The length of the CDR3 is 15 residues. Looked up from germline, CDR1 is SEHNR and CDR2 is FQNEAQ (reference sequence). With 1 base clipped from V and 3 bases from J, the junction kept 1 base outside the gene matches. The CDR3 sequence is CASSLEGLAEETQYF. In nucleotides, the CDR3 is TGTGCCAGCAGCTTAGAGGGACTAGCGGAAGAGACCCAGTACTTC.

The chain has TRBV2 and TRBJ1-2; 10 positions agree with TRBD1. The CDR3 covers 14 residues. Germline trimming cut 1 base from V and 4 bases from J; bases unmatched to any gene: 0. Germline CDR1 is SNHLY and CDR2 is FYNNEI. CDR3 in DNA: TGTGCCAGCAGTGAAGGGACAGGGGGCTATGGCTACACCTTC. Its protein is CASSEGTGGYGYTF.

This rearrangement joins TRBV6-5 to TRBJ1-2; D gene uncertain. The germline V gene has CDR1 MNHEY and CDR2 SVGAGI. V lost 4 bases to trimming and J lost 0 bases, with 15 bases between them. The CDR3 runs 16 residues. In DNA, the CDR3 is TGTGCCAGCAGTTTTCTTGACACCATGGCTAACTATGGCTACACCTTC. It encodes CASSFLDTMANYGYTF.

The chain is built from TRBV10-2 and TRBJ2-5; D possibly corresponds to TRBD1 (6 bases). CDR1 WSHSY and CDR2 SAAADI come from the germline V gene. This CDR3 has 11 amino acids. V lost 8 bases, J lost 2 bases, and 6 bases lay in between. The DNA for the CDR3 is TGCGCCAGCGGACAGCAAGAGACCCAGTACTTC. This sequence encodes CASGQQETQYF.

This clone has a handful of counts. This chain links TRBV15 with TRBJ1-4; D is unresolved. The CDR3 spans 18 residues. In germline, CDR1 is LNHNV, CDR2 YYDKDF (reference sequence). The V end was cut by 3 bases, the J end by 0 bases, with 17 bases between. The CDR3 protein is CATSSPDGLPATNEKLFF. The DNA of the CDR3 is TGTGCCACCAGCAGCCCGGACGGACTACCCGCAACTAATGAAAAACTGTTTTTT.

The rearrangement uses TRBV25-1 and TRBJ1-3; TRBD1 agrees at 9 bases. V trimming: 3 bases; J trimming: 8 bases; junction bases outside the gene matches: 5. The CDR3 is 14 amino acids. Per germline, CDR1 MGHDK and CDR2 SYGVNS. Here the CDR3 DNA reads TGTGCCAGCAGTGACGGACAGGGGATAGACACCATATATTTT. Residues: CASSDGQGIDTIYF.

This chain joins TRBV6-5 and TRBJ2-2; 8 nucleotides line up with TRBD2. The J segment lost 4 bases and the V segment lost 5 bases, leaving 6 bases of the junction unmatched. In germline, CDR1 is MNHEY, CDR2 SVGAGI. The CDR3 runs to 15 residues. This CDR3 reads CASSPTSGLTGELFF. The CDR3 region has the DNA TGTGCCAGCAGTCCTACTAGCGGCCTCACCGGGGAGCTGTTTTTT.

CDR3 protein: CASSLGASGIYGYTF. In DNA, the CDR3 is TGTGCCAGCAGCTTAGGGGCCTCGGGGATATATGGCTACACCTTC. The gene calls are TRBV11-1 and TRBJ1-2; the D is unclear. This CDR3 contains 15 residues. Trimming took off 1 base at V and 5 bases at J, with 14 bases between the two ends. Germline-derived CDR1 and CDR2 are SGHAT and FQDESV (reference sequence).

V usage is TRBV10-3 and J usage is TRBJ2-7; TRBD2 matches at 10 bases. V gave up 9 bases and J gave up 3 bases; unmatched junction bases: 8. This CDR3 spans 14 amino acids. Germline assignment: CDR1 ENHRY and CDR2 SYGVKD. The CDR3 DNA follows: TGTGCCATAGGAGCGGGAGGGTCTGGCTACGAGCAGTACTTC. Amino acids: CAIGAGGSGYEQYF.

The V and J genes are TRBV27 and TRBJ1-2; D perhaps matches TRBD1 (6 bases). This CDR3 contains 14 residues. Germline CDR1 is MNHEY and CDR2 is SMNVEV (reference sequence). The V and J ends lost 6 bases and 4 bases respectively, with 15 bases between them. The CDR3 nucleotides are TGTGCCAGCAGCCGTTTACAGGGCACCTATGGCTACACCTTC. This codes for CASSRLQGTYGYTF.

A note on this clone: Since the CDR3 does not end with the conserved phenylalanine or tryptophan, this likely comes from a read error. The CDR3 protein is CASSDSKANYGYTL. The CDR3 bases are TGTGCCAGCAGTGACAGTAAGGCTAACTATGGCTACACCCTC. This chain connects TRBV6-5 to TRBJ1-2, with D perhaps matching TRBD1 (5 bases). The CDR3 runs to 14 residues. V lost 5 bases and J lost 0, with 10 bases in between. The germline V gene encodes CDR1 MNHEY and CDR2 SVGAGI.

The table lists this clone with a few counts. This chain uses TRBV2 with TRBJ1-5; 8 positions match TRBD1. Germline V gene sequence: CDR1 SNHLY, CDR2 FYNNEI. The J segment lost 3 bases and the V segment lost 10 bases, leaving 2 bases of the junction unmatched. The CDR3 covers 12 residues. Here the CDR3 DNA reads TGTGCCATACAGGGGGACAATCAGCCCCAGCATTTT. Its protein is CAIQGDNQPQHF.

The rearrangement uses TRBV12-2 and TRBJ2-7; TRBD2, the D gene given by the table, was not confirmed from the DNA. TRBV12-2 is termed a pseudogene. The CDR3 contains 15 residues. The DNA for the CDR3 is TGTGCAAGTCGCTTAGCGCTAGCGGGACTTCGAGAGCAGTACTTC. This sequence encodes CASRLALAGLREQYF.

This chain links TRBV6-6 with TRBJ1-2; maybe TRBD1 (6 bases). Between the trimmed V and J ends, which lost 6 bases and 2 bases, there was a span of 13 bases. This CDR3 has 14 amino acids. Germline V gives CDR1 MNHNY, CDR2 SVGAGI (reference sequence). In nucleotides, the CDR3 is TGTGCCAGCAGGAAAGGGGGGGCAAACTATGGCTACACCTTC. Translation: CASRKGGANYGYTF.

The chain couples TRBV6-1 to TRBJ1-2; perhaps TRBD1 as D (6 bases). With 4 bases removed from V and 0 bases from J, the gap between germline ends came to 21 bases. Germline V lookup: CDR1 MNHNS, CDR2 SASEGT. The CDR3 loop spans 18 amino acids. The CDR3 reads CASSVWGWEQGPNYGYTF. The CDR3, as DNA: TGTGCCAGCAGTGTGTGGGGGTGGGAACAGGGTCCTAACTATGGCTACACCTTC.

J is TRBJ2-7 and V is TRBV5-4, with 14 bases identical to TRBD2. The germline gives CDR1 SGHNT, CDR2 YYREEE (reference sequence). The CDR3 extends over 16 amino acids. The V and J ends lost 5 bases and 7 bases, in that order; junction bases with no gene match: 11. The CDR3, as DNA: TGTGCCAGCAGGAACCCCGGGACTAGCGGGAGCCAGGAGCAGTACTTC. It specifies CASRNPGTSGSQEQYF.

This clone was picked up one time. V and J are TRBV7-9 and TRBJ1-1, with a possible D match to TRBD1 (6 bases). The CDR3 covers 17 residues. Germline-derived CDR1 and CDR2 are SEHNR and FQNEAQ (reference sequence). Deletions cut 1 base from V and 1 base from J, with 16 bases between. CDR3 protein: CASSLVLAGARNTEAFF. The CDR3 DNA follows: TGTGCCAGCAGCTTAGTTCTGGCAGGGGCGAGGAACACTGAAGCTTTCTTT.

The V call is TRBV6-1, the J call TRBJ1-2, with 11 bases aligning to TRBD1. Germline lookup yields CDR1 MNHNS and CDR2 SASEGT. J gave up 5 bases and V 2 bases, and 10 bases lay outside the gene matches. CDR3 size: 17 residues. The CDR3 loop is CASSENLWTGGVYGYTF. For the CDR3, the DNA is TGTGCCAGCAGTGAAAATTTATGGACAGGGGGCGTATATGGCTACACCTTC.

CDR3 bases: TGTGCCAGCAGCGCAACAGGGGGTCTAGCCAAAAACATTCAGTACTTC. Translated, it gives CASSATGGLAKNIQYF. V usage is TRBV7-9 and J usage is TRBJ2-4; TRBD1 matches 8 bases. Germline CDR1 and CDR2: SEHNR and FQNEAQ (reference sequence). J lost 0 bases, V lost 5 bases, and 6 bases had no gene match. CDR3 length equals 16 residues.

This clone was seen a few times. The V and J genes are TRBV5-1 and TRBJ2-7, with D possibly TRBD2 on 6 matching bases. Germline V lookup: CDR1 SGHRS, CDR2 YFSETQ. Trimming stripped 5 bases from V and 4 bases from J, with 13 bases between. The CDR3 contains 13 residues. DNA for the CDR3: TGCGCCAGCAGTTCGACCGCGGGATACGAGCAGTACTTC. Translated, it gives CASSSTAGYEQYF.